This T cell receptor beta chain was sequenced during a study of CD4 and CD8 cells across lung adenocarcinoma regions. A single record per CDR3 protein comes from TCRdb applying MiXCR to the PCR reads. In the table there are roughly 13,000 distinct CDR3 sequences, under 75% of which are singletons. The patients had localized lung adenocarcinoma, a non-small cell subtype. V shed 3 bases and J 13 bases; nucleotides not matched to a gene: 23. Germline V gene lookup returns CDR1 MGHRA and CDR2 YSYEKL. The CDR3 length is 18 residues. This chain links TRBV4-1 with TRBJ2-4, with 8 bases fitting TRBD2. Sequencing used CD8+ T cells from the margin of a lung tumor. The source of this sequence is a female donor with lung adenocarcinoma. The CD4 and CD8 labels of this study may be unreliable. CDR3 in DNA: TGCGCCAGCAGCCACGGAGACGCGGCGGGGGGAACCACAGATACGCAGTACTTC. Protein sequence: CASSHGDAAGGTTDTQYF.